This TCR beta chain came from a study of cytomegalovirus exposure and HLA in healthy donors. Nominally healthy donors provided the samples, though records likely missed some immune exposures. The PCR employed 60 Vbeta primers together with 13 Jbeta primers. TCRdb's copy holds only in-frame clones and misses some; the assay was immunoSEQ multiplex PCR. The sample records over 70,000 clones, less than 80% being singletons. Germline V gene lookup returns CDR1 SGHDN and CDR2 FVKESK. V lost 3 bases to trimming and J lost 7 bases, with 18 bases between them. The CDR3 is 16 residues long. The sample was PBMCs. J is TRBJ2-2 and V is TRBV14; D unresolved. The receptor's source is a man in his thirties or forties in good health and CMV-seropositive. CDR3: CASSHRRLLLGGELFF. CDR3 nucleotides: TGTGCCAGCAGCCACCGCAGACTCTTACTGGGCGGGGAGCTGTTTTTT.